This T cell receptor beta chain was sequenced in a study of shared clonotypes between healthy human individuals (dated by TCRdb to 2020 to 2022). Notes on the research overall: Two women and three men aged 18 to 49 years were included in the cohort. Per donor, three plates each were used for CD4 naive and CD4 memory, two for CD8 naive, and one for CD8 memory. To increase sequencing depth and limit assay-specific biases, different laboratories used diverse techniques to prepare libraries and sequence TCR repertoires. Between about 0.9 and 10 billion PBMCs per donor were obtained by leukapheresis. Blood TCR repertoires of 5 or 6 healthy adults were deeply sequenced to estimate repertoire size and the extent of clonotype sharing between individuals.

On this clone: Its antigen is still unknown. The record has no base qualities; no much larger clone is one base away.

TCR CDR3 regions were amplified from genomic DNA by multiplex PCR using the deep immunoSEQ assay. For each cell subset, the extracted genomic DNA was distributed evenly across all wells of several immunoSEQ 96-well plates, and each plate served as one replicate. Each replicate PCR for sorted subsets received about 210 ng genomic DNA, equal to 28,000 or so T cell genomes. The purified libraries were quantified using a Qubit 3.0 fluorometer, sized with a Bioanalyzer 2100, and then quantified again using the KAPA Library Quantification kit. A separate single-read 150-cycle Illumina NextSeq 550 flow cell was used to sequence each immunoSEQ 96-well plate. As for the original processing: Because the immunoSEQ output held only junctional sequences and lacked quality scores, the filtering could not match the filtering applied to full-length reads. Sequences were annotated with PyIR, a Python wrapper for IgBLAST v1.9, using IMGT germline references to assign V/J genes and CDR3. Reads were removed for weak V/J assignments (E-value above 1e-6), missing CDR3, stop codons, out-of-frame junctions, or ambiguous translated residues. V3J clonotypes were defined by identical inferred V gene, J gene, and CDR3 amino acid sequence. Percentage overlap between repertoires was calculated by dividing the number of shared unique clonotypes by the size of the smaller repertoire. Repertoire richness was assessed with RTK rarefaction, the Chao1 estimator, and Recon v2.1 estimates of unobserved clonotypes. Generation probabilities for all TCRbeta clonotypes obtained by the gDNA method from four donors were computed using OLGA. What TCRdb holds here is the immuneACCESS table cut down to in-frame rearrangements. Part of the clones is not present; checked against another copy, under half of the missing clones reflect an unresolved V gene, and the others are unexplained. The D gene and trimming were derived from the DNA, and the V and J assignments and clone size from that table. This sample gives some 580,000 clones in total; about 98% of them show up just once. The ten largest account for 0.25% to 0.35% of the sample.

On the study overall, not on this receptor specifically: Clonotypes shared by all four sorted-subset donors showed higher generation probabilities than non-shared clonotypes. Larger estimated clonotype richness was generally found for naive subsets than for memory subsets. Sampling was restricted to blood, and TCR repertoires in tissues likely differ from the TCR repertoires found in blood. Because the study included a small number of donors, the genetic and exposure-history diversity represented was limited. Based on pairwise subsampling, the degree of clonotype sharing among donors was expected to be affected by sequencing depth. Incomplete sequencing was indicated by rarefaction of sorted-subset datasets, despite the large sequencing depth. Across several donors, about 5.2% of naive CD4, 3% to 3.5% of naive CD8, under 2.5% of memory CD4, and 0.4% to 0.45% of memory CD8 clonotypes were shared.

For the CD8 naive samples, CD45RO-negative cells were positively selected for CCR7, yielding a CD45RA+CCR7+ population from which TemRA cells were excluded. The donors were healthy, HIV-negative adults who had no recently reported acute infections or vaccinations. Every donor was a Caucasian adult living in Nashville, Tennessee, USA. After blood collection by leukapheresis, PBMCs were isolated using Ficoll-Histopaque density gradient centrifugation and then cryopreserved in the vapor phase of liquid nitrogen. Purity and quantity of every magnetically sorted T cell population were checked by analytical flow cytometry. Each sorted fraction had its genomic DNA isolated and then quantified by UV absorbance on a Nanodrop 2000c. The receptor's source is a man aged 30 to 39 in good health. Specimen: naive CD8+ T cells sorted from blood. The meaning of the sample's cell subset or site label: CD45RA+CCR7+.

The sequence in DNA is TGCGCCACCAAGGGACCGGGGGGCTACGAGCAGTACTTC. Its translation reads: CATKGPGGYEQYF. The sequence joins TRBV5-1 to TRBJ2-7; 7 bases in the middle match TRBD2. From its cysteine to its phenylalanine, the CDR3 spans 13 amino acids. The read is trimmed to its CDR3 DNA, 39 bases read in frame from base 1. Trimmed from V: 9 bases; trimmed from J: 3 bases; junction bases lacking a gene match: 9. Looking up the germline V gene yields CDR1 SGHRS and CDR2 YFSETQ.